This entry lists 14 T cell receptor beta chains sequenced from one sample in a study of read filtering for tumor transcriptome and immune sequencing. Molecular barcoded adaptors covering alpha/delta and beta/gamma chains were used on approximately 400 ng RNA. TCRdb re-called the reads through MiXCR, storing one row per CDR3 protein. The profile shows tens of thousands of distinct CDR3 sequences, roughly a fifth of them singletons. The sample taken for sequencing was a population of CD138-negative cells sorted from bone marrow. The origin of the receptors is a donor at least 40 years old with multiple myeloma.

The rearrangement uses TRBV29-1 and TRBJ2-6, with no clear D. This CDR3 comprises 17 residues. Trimming shortened V by 3 bases and J by 5 bases, and 20 bases separated the two germline ends. Germline V lookup: CDR1 SQVTM, CDR2 ANQGSEA. CDR3 in DNA: TGCAGCGTTGATTTTACGGTAGGTAGGGCTCGGGCCAACGTCCTGACTTTC. Translation gives CSVDFTVGRARANVLTF. The full variable domain, in which reference TRBV29-1 and TRBJ2-6 provide the parts outside the CDR3, is SAVISQKPSRDICQRGTSLTIQCQVDSQVTMMFWYRQQPGQSLTLIATANQGSEATYESGFVIDKFPISRPNLTFSTLTVSNMSPEDSSIYLCSVDFTVGRARANVLTFGAGSRLTVL.

This clonotype was seen at least ten times. The chain has TRBV4-1 and TRBJ2-7; 9 positions agree with TRBD1. There are 15 residues in the CDR3. CDR1 and CDR2 from the germline V gene are MGHRA and YSYEKL. Losses at the gene ends were 3 bases for V and 1 base for J; bases not matched to a gene: 4. CDR3 region: CASSHPGQGSYEQYF. CDR3 DNA: TGCGCCAGCAGCCATCCGGGACAGGGATCCTACGAGCAGTACTTC.

This clonotype was counted ten times or more. The chain couples TRBV12-3 or TRBV12-4 to TRBJ2-1; TRBD2 aligns across 9 bases. The CDR3 spans 16 residues. V lost 5 bases, J lost 2 bases, and 7 bases stayed unmatched. CDR3 in DNA: TGTGCCAGCAGTCTGACTAGCGGCCTTCCCTACAATGAGCAGTTCTTC. Its protein product is CASSLTSGLPYNEQFF.

A remark on this clonotype: This may come from a read error, since a much larger clone is one base off. The gene calls are TRBV29-1 and TRBJ1-2; perhaps TRBD1 as D (5 bases). V gave up 1 base and J gave up 4 bases, with 16 bases separating them. Germline CDR1 SQVTM, CDR2 ANQGSEA. CDR3 length: 15 residues. CDR3 in amino acids: CSVEGDGEGTYGYTF. As DNA, the CDR3 is TGCAGCGTTGAAGGGGACGGGGAAGGGACCTATGGCTACACCTTC. Combining the CDR3 with reference TRBV29-1 and TRBJ1-2 gives the whole variable domain SAVISQKPSRDICQRGTSLTIQCQVDSQVTMMFWYRQQPGQSLTLIATANQGSEATYESGFVIDKFPISRPNLTFSTLTVSNMSPEDSSIYLCSVEGDGEGTYGYTFGSGTRLTVV.

This clonotype came up many times. The genes are TRBV4-1 and TRBJ2-1; D unclear. Trimming took 6 bases from V and 6 from J, leaving 12 bases between them. The germline V gene encodes CDR1 MGHRA and CDR2 YSYEKL. This CDR3 is built from 13 residues. CDR3 loop: CASRPEGPNEQFF. CDR3 DNA sequence: TGCGCCAGCAGGCCTGAAGGGCCCAATGAGCAGTTCTTC.

This clonotype occurred many times. The chain uses TRBV6-2 or TRBV6-3 and TRBJ2-7; no firm D call. This CDR3 contains 14 residues. V shed 4 bases and J shed 3 bases, with 13 bases lying between them. Germline V gene data show CDR1 as MNHEY and CDR2 as SVGEGT. CDR3 DNA: TGTGCCAGCAGTTTGGGGTCTGATATCTACGAGCAGTACTTC. This sequence encodes CASSLGSDIYEQYF.

This clonotype was seen a handful of times. The chain is built from TRBV6-2 or TRBV6-3 and TRBJ1-5; D is ambiguous. Per the germline V gene, CDR1 is MNHEY and CDR2 is SVGEGT. There are 11 residues in the CDR3. The V end lost 5 bases, the J end lost 5 bases, and 4 bases lay between the germline ends. CDR3 sequence reads: CASSTDQPQHF. CDR3 nucleotides: TGTGCCAGCAGTACCGATCAGCCCCAGCATTTT.

This clonotype was found many times. The chain recombines TRBV7-9 with TRBJ2-7, with no clear D. This CDR3 region has 15 residues. Per germline, CDR1 SEHNR and CDR2 FQNEAQ (reference sequence). Between the trimmed V and J ends, which lost 3 bases and 0 bases, there was a span of 12 bases. Here the CDR3 DNA reads TGTGCCAGCAGCTTTCAAGACCCGAGCTCCTACGAGCAGTACTTC. This codes for CASSFQDPSSYEQYF.

Of note for this clonotype: Germline is not matched at one junction end, which may reflect a read error. Here the CDR3 DNA reads TGTGCCAGCAGCTACTCCGGGACTAGCTACGAGCAGTACTTC. Amino acid sequence: CASSYSGTSYEQYF. The chain couples TRBV6-6 to TRBJ2-7; 8 bases agree with TRBD2. The CDR3 extends over 14 amino acids. Germline CDR1 MNHNY, CDR2 SVGAGI (reference sequence).

Ten or more counts support this clonotype. This chain links TRBV2 with TRBJ1-1; a possible D gene is TRBD1 (5 bases). Germline V gene data show CDR1 as SNHLY and CDR2 as FYNNEI. The CDR3 loop spans 14 amino acids. V lost 7 bases and J lost 1, with 13 bases in between. Here the CDR3 reads CASIPGAANTEAFF. In DNA, the CDR3 is TGTGCCAGCATTCCCGGGGCAGCGAACACTGAAGCTTTCTTT.

Many counts were recorded for this clonotype. The chain uses TRBV12-3 or TRBV12-4 and TRBJ2-7; 9 bases align to TRBD2. The CDR3 consists of 15 residues. The V gene end was trimmed by 3 bases and the J gene end by 7 bases; junction bases not matched to a gene: 10. In DNA, the CDR3 is TGTGCCAGCAGTTTTTCCGGCGGGAGGGCCCGGGAGCAGTACTTC. This translates into CASSFSGGRAREQYF.

This clonotype has ten or more counts. The rearrangement uses TRBV27 and TRBJ2-1, with D perhaps TRBD1 (5 bases). CDR1 and CDR2 (germline): MNHEY, SMNVEV (reference sequence). CDR3 length: 14 residues. Trimming removed 6 bases from V and 3 bases from J, with 12 bases in between. The CDR3 DNA sequence: TGTGCCAGCAGCTCAATGACAGTCTACAATGAGCAGTTCTTC. This sequence encodes CASSSMTVYNEQFF.

As for this clonotype: Since a far larger clone is one base different, this is likely a read error. The conserved closing phenylalanine or tryptophan is absent in this CDR3, likely reflecting a read error. The CDR3 DNA sequence: TGTGCCAGCAGCGCAACTAGCGGTGCTTCCTACAATGAGCAGTTCCTC. It encodes CASSATSGASYNEQFL. The chain combines TRBV7-2 with TRBJ2-1, with 8 bases identical to TRBD2. Germline V CDR1 and CDR2: SGHTA, FQGNSA. The CDR3 loop spans 16 amino acids. Trimming took 5 bases from V and 1 from J; bases not matched to a gene: 7.

This rearrangement joins TRBV6-5 to TRBJ1-5; TRBD1 might be the D (6 bases). Germline V gene data show CDR1 as MNHEY and CDR2 as SVGAGI. V lost 4 bases and J 2 bases, leaving 12 bases between the germline ends. The CDR3 contains 15 residues. The CDR3 here is CASSSYRAGNQPQHF. CDR3 DNA sequence: TGTGCCAGCAGTTCCTACAGGGCGGGCAATCAGCCCCAGCATTTT.